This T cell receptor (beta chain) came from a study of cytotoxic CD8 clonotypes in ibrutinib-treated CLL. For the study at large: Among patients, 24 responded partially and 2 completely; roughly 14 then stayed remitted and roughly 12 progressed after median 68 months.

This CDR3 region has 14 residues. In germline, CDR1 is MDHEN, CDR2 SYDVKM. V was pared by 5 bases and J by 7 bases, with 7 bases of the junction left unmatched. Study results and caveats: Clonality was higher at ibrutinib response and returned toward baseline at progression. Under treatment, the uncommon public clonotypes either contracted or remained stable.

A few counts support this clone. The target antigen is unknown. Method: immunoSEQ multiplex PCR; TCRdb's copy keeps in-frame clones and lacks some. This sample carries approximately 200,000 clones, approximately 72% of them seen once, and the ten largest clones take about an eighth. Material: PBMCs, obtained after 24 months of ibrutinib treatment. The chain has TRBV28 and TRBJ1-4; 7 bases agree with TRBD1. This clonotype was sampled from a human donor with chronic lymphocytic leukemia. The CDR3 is CASSGQVFGEKLFF. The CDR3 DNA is TGTGCCAGCAGTGGACAGGTTTTCGGTGAAAAACTGTTTTTT.